This TCR beta chain was sequenced in a study of tumor and adjacent non-tumor tissue in lung cancer. Study overall: Patients were aged about 31 to 76, some 10 men and roughly five women, stage I to III.

Comments on this clonotype: The germline gene is not matched at one end of the junction; a read error may be the cause.

No cell sorting was done before RNA was extracted from the tissue. Germline loops: CDR1 SGHNT, CDR2 YENEEA. This CDR3 has 12 residues. TCRbeta libraries were built with three rounds of nested PCR, modified from ARM-PCR. TCRdb passed the multiplex PCR reads through MiXCR, listing each CDR3 protein once. The table shows about 200,000 distinct CDR3 sequences, with around 70% occurring only once. The sample taken for sequencing was lung tumor tissue. The V and J genes are TRBV11-3 and TRBJ2-7; D call uncertain. The sequence was collected from a man between 60 and 70 years old with non-small cell lung cancer. CDR3 coding DNA: TGTGACAGCAGCTGGGTAGGGATCGAGCAGTACTTC. Translating gives CDSSWVGIEQYF.